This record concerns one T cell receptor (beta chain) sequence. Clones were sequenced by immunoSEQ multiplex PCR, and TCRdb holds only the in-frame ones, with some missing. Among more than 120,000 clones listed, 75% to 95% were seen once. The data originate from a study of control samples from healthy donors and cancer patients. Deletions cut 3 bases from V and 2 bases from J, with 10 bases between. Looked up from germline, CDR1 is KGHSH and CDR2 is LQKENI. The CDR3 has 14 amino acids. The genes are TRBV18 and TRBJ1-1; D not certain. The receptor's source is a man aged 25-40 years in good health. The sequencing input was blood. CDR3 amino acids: CASSPPASNTEAFF. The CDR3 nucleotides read TGTGCCAGCTCACCTCCGGCCTCTAACACTGAAGCTTTCTTT.